The 14 T cell receptor beta chains below come from one sample, sequenced in a study of blood T cell repertoires in COVID-19. The table came from immunoSEQ multiplex PCR; TCRdb's copy has only in-frame clones and leaves some out. Here the sample spans about 320,000 clones, around 85% being singletons. The sample consisted of peripheral blood. The receptors derive from a human donor in a cohort sampled during active COVID-19.

The chain has TRBV4-1 and TRBJ2-7; 9 nucleotides match TRBD1. The V gene's germline CDR1 is MGHRA and CDR2 YSYEKL. Unmatched junction bases numbered 16, after V lost 4 bases and J lost 3 bases. CDR3 length: 18 residues. The CDR3 nucleotides read TGCGCCAGCAGCCGCCCGCGGGCCCCGGGACAGGGTTTCTACGAGCAGTACTTC. It is translated as CASSRPRAPGQGFYEQYF.

The chain joins TRBV5-1 to TRBJ1-2; TRBD1 agrees at 7 bases. The CDR3 covers 15 residues. Germline CDR1 SGHRS, CDR2 YFSETQ. V lost 4 bases and J lost 1; bases outside the gene matches: 7. The CDR3 region is CASSPADRFNYGYTF. The CDR3 nucleotides are TGCGCCAGCAGCCCAGCGGACAGGTTTAACTATGGCTACACCTTC.

The chain couples TRBV4-1 to TRBJ2-7, with a weak D call TRBD2 (5 bases). Germline assignment: CDR1 MGHRA and CDR2 YSYEKL. The CDR3 is 14 residues long. Trimming left V 0 bases short and J 6 bases short, with 12 bases between. CDR3: CASSQEGGMTEQYF. The CDR3 bases are TGCGCCAGCAGCCAAGAAGGAGGTATGACCGAGCAGTACTTC.

V is TRBV6-2 or TRBV6-3 and J is TRBJ2-7, with 9 bases that match TRBD1. V was pared by 5 bases and J by 6 bases, with 8 bases of the junction left unmatched. The germline V gene encodes CDR1 MNHEY and CDR2 SVGEGT. CDR3 length: 14 amino acids. The DNA for the CDR3 is TGTGCCAGCAGTCGGACAGGGGCCCCGGGCGAGCAGTACTTC. Translation: CASSRTGAPGEQYF.

This clone was detected only a few times. The rearrangement joins TRBV2 to TRBJ1-6; D uncertain. The CDR3 covers 15 residues. Trimming stripped 7 bases from V and 0 bases from J, with 10 bases between. Per the germline V gene, CDR1 is SNHLY and CDR2 is FYNNEI. The DNA for the CDR3 is TGTGCCAGCATGGGAGCTAGCTCCTATAATTCACCCCTCCACTTT. It translates to CASMGASSYNSPLHF.

The chain joins TRBV10-3 to TRBJ2-5; 12 nucleotides align to TRBD2. The V and J ends lost 10 bases and 9 bases, in that order; junction bases with no gene match: 15. The CDR3 contains 15 residues. Germline-derived CDR1 and CDR2 are ENHRY and SYGVKD. CDR3 region: CATAGTSGPAEAQYF. The CDR3 nucleotides are TGTGCCACAGCCGGGACTAGCGGGCCGGCCGAGGCCCAGTACTTC.

V is TRBV5-1 and J is TRBJ2-3; D is possibly TRBD1 (6 bases). Trimming removed 4 bases from V and 2 bases from J, with 11 bases in between. The CDR3 extends over 14 amino acids. Per the germline V gene, CDR1 is SGHRS and CDR2 is YFSETQ. This CDR3 reads CASSLTGFTDTQYF. CDR3 DNA: TGCGCCAGCAGCCTCACAGGGTTCACAGATACGCAGTATTTT.

The chain links TRBV9 to TRBJ1-4, with D perhaps TRBD1 (5 bases). CDR3 length: 14 residues. Germline V gene data show CDR1 as SGDLS and CDR2 as YYNGEE. V was clipped by 2 bases and J by 3 bases, with 8 bases between them. The CDR3 DNA follows: TGTGCCAGCAGCGTCCAGGGATCTAATGAAAAACTGTTTTTT. This sequence encodes CASSVQGSNEKLFF.

This sequence joins TRBV7-2 and TRBJ2-7, with 12 bases fitting TRBD2. CDR3 length equals 15 residues. V dropped 3 bases and J dropped 7; count of bases not matched to a gene: 7. The germline V gene encodes CDR1 SGHTA and CDR2 FQGNSA. DNA of the CDR3: TGTGCCAGCAGCTTTCCTAGCGGGGGGGCCAGGGAGCAGTACTTC. It is translated as CASSFPSGGAREQYF.

The chain uses TRBV7-9 and TRBJ1-2, with a tentative D call TRBD1 (6 bases). V lost 5 bases and J 0 bases, leaving 10 bases between the germline ends. The CDR3 is 14 amino acids. CDR1 SEHNR and CDR2 FQNEAQ come from the germline V gene (reference sequence). This chain's CDR3 is CASSRTDTNYGYTF. The DNA for the CDR3 is TGTGCCAGCAGCCGGACAGACACTAACTATGGCTACACCTTC.

The chain uses TRBV5-1 and TRBJ2-4; D is unresolved. The length of the CDR3 is 14 residues. The germline V gene encodes CDR1 SGHRS and CDR2 YFSETQ. With 1 base removed from V and 2 bases from J, the gap between germline ends came to 7 bases. In nucleotides, the CDR3 is TGCGCCAGCAGCTTGAGCTATACCAAAAACATTCAGTACTTC. Translation: CASSLSYTKNIQYF.

The chain has TRBV5-1 and TRBJ2-3; no definite D call. Trimming took off 1 base at V and 6 bases at J, with 6 bases between the two ends. The germline gives CDR1 SGHRS, CDR2 YFSETQ. The CDR3 covers 12 residues. Here the CDR3 DNA reads TGCGCCAGCAGCTTGAAGCGTGATACGCAGTATTTT. It encodes CASSLKRDTQYF.

The rearrangement joins TRBV10-2 to TRBJ1-2; 7 bases are a match to TRBD1. The CDR3 has 15 residues. Germline values: CDR1 WSHSY, CDR2 SAAADI. V was clipped by 7 bases and J by 7 bases; unmatched bases: 15. The CDR3 nucleotides are TGCGCCAGCACCCCGATCGACAGGGAGATAAGTGGCTACACCTTC. This translates into CASTPIDREISGYTF.

The chain joins TRBV7-8 to TRBJ2-5; 10 bases agree with TRBD2. Germline CDR1 SGHVS, CDR2 FQNEAQ. The CDR3 extends over 18 amino acids. Unmatched junction bases numbered 14, after V lost 5 bases and J lost 2 bases. This CDR3 is CASSQQGWPSGGQETQYF. DNA of the CDR3: TGTGCCAGCAGCCAACAAGGTTGGCCTAGCGGGGGTCAAGAGACCCAGTACTTC.